The clone carrying this T cell receptor beta chain came up a few times. As yet, its antigen is unknown. The data originate from a study of vaccination and CD4 T cells after COVID-19. The overall study: Collection of post-COVID samples occurred a median roughly 110 days after diagnosis, spanning a range of 35 to 161. Post-vaccination specimens were collected at a median of around 72 days following dose two (range 14 to 241).

Once obtained from cultured CD4+ T cells, the DNA was sequenced using the Oncomine TCR Beta short-read assay. TCRdb redid the calling of the PCR reads with MiXCR, one entry per CDR3 protein. The data contain some 25,000 distinct CDR3 sequences, around 30% of them singletons. Regarding time point: late sampling 161 to 241 days after vaccination in a few convalescent patients. The treatment is: approximately 11-day PBMC culture with coronavirus spike peptide pools or control peptides (ViraFEST assay). The J segment lost 3 bases and the V segment lost 5 bases, leaving 3 bases of the junction unmatched. Germline V lookup: CDR1 SGHTA, CDR2 FQGTGA. The CDR3 is 14 amino acids.

This sequence originates from a human donor who had recovered from COVID-19. The sample consisted of CD4+ T cells from blood, cultured in vitro, taken about 7 months after SARS-CoV-2 vaccination. The chain has TRBV7-3 and TRBJ2-7, with 11 bases matching TRBD1. The CDR3 region is CASSRTGGNYEQYF. DNA for the CDR3: TGTGCCAGCAGCCGGACAGGGGGCAACTACGAGCAGTACTTC. Based on the CDR3 plus reference TRBV7-3 and TRBJ2-7, the full variable domain is GAGVSQTPSNKVTEKGKYVELRCDPISGHTALYWYRQSLGQGPEFLIYFQGTGAADDSGLPNDRFFAVRPEGSVSTLKIQRTERGDSAVYLCASSRTGGNYEQYFGPGTRLTVT.